This T cell receptor (beta chain) was profiled in a study of CD8 T cells in ankylosing spondylitis. Regarding the study as a whole: The authors reported significant enrichment of disease-linked clones in matched ankylosing spondylitis synovial fluid. Among TCR beta sequences, a motif of 7 to 9 highly homologous variants appeared characteristic of ankylosing spondylitis blood.

J lost 11 bases, V lost 4 bases, and 14 bases had no gene match. The CDR3 contains 15 residues. Notes on this clonotype: Its antigen remains unknown.

Making the TCR beta libraries involved quantitative 5'-RACE with molecular barcodes. MiXCR, run by TCRdb on the 5' RACE reads, gives a single entry per CDR3 protein. The sample holds 200,000 to 250,000 distinct CDR3 sequences, approximately 20% seen once. The specimen sequenced was blood, either unsorted or a sorted T cell fraction (not recorded which). The gene calls are TRBV12-3 or TRBV12-4 and TRBJ2-5, with 9 nucleotides matching TRBD2. The origin of this receptor is a male donor with ankylosing spondylitis. The DNA for the CDR3 is TGTGCCAGCAGTTCAAGCGGGGGGACACAAGAGCAGCAGTACTTC. Its protein is CASSSSGGTQEQQYF.